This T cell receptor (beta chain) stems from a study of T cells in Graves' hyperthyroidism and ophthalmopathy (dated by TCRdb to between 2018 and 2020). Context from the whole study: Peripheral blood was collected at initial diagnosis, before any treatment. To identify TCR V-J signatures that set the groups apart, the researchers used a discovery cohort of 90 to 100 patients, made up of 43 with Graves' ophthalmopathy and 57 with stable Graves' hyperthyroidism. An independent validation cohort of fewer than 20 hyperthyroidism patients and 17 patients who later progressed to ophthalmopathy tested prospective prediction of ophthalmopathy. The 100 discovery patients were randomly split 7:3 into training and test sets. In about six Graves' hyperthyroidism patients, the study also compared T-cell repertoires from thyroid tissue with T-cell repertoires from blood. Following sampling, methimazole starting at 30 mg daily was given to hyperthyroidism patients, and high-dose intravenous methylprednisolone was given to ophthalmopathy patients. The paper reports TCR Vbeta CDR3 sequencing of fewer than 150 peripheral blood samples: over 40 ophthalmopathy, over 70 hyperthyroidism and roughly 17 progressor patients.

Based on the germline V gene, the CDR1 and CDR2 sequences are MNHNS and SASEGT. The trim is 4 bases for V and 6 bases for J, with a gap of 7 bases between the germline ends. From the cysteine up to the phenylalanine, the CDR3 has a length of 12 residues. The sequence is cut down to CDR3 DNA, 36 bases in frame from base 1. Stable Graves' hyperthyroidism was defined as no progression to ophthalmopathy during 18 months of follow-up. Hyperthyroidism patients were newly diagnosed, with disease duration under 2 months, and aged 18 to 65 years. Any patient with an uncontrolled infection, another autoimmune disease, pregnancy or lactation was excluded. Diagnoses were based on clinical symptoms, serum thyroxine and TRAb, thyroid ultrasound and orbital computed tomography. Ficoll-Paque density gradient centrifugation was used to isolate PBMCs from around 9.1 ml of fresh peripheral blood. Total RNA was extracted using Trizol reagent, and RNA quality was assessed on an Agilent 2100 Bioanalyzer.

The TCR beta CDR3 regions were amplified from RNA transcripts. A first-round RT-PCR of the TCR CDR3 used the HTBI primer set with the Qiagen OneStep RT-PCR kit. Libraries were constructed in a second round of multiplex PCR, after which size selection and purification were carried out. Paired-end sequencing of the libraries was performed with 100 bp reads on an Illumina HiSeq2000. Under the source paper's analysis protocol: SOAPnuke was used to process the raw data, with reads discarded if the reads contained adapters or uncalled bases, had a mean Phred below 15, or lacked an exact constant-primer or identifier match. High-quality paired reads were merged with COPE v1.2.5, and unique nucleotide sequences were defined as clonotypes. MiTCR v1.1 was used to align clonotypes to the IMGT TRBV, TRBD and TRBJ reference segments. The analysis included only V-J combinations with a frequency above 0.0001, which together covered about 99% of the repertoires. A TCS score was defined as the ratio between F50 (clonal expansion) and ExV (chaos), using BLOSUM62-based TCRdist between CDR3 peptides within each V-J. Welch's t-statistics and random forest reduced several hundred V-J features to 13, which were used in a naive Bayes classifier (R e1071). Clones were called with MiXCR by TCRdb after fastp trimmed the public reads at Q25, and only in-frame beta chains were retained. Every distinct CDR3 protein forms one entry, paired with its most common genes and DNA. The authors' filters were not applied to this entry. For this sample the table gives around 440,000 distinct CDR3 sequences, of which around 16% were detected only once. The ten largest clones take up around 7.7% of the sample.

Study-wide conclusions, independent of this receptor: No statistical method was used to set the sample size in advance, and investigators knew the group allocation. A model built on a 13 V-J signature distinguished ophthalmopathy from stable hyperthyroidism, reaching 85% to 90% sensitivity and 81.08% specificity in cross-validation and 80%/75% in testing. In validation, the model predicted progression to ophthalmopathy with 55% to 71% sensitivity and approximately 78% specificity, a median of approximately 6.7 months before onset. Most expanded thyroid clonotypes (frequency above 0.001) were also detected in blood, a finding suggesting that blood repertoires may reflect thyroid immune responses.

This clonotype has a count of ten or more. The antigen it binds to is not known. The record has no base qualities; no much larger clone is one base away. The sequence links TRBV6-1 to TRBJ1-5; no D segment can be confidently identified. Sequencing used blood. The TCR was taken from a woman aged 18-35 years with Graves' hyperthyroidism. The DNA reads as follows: TGTGCCAGCAGTGGAATCGGTCAGCCCCAGCATTTT. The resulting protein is CASSGIGQPQHF.